This record concerns one T cell receptor (beta chain) sequence. These data originate in a study of CD8 T cells in Susac syndrome. The CDR3 loop spans 16 amino acids. The germline V gene encodes CDR1 SEHNR and CDR2 FQNEAQ (reference sequence). V shed 5 bases, J shed 0 bases, and the junction held 4 bases outside the gene matches. The RNA input was 0.5 to 1 ug, and it was reverse transcribed with random hexamers. The CDR3 of TCR beta was amplified by immunoSEQ multiplex PCR across 54 Vbeta and 13 Jbeta. TCRdb re-called the immunoSEQ multiplex PCR reads with MiXCR, one entry per CDR3 protein. The sample lists about 300,000 distinct CDR3 sequences; over 75% were seen once.

The chain couples TRBV7-9 to TRBJ2-2; 9 bases map to TRBD2. This sequence was found in a human donor with multiple sclerosis. Sequences were obtained from CD8+ T cells from PBMCs. The CDR3 sequence is CASSATSGANTGELFF. The CDR3 nucleotides are TGTGCCAGCAGCGCGACTAGCGGCGCGAACACCGGGGAGCTGTTTTTT.